This T cell receptor beta chain appears in the sequencing data of a study of blood T cells in healthy people across ages. Study-wide results and limits: Diversity estimates drawn from one million T cells were deemed underestimates. Diversity of TCR beta correlated strongly with naive T cell percentage.

V was pared by 6 bases and J by 5 bases, with 16 bases between. The germline V gene encodes CDR1 MGHDK and CDR2 SYGVNS. The CDR3 totals 14 residues. The use of a sample-barcoded 5' primer and a J-beta primer mix characterized a second PCR of roughly 7 to 11 cycles. CDR3-containing paired-end reads numbering at least 2.5 million came from each sample. From the 5' RACE reads, TCRdb called clonotypes with MiXCR, one entry per CDR3 protein. The sample consists of some 790,000 distinct CDR3 sequences, around 26% of them appearing once. On this clonotype: Its antigen is not known.

This TCR came from a woman older than 75 in good health. This sequence joins TRBV25-1 and TRBJ1-1; D remains unclear. The sample consisted of blood. The CDR3 DNA sequence: TGTGCCAGCAGCCACCTCCTGAGGGCGACTGAAGCTTTCTTT. Translating gives CASSHLLRATEAFF.